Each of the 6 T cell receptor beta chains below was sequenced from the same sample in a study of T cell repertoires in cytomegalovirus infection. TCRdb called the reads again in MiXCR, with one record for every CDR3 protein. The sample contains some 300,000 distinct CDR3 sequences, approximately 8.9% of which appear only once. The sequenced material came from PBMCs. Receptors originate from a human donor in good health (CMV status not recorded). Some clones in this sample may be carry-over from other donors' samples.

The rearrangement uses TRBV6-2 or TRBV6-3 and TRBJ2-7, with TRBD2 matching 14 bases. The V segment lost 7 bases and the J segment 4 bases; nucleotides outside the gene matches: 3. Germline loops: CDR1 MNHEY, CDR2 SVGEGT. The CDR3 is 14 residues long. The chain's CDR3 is CASTGTSGGYEQYV. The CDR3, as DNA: TGTGCCAGCACGGGGACTAGCGGGGGATACGAGCAGTACGTC.

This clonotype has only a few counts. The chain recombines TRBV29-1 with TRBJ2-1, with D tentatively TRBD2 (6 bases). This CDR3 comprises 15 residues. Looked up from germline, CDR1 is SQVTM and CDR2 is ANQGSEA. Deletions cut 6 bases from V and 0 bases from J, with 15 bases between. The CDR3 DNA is TGCAGCGTCCGGGGGAGAGTTAGCTCCTACAATGAGCAGTTCTTC. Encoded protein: CSVRGRVSSYNEQFF.

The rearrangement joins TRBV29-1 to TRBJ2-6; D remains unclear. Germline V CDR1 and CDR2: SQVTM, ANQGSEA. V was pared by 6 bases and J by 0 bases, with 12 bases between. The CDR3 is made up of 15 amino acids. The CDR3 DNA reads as TGCAGCGTGATGGACGTTACCTCTGGGGCCAACGTCCTGACTTTC. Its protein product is CSVMDVTSGANVLTF.

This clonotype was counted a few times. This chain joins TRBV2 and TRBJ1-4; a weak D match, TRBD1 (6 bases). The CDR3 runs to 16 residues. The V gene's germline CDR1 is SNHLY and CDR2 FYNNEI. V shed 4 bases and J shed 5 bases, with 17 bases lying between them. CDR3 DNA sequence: TGTGCCAGCAGTGGGGAAACAGGGTGGAAAAATGAAAAACTGTTTTTT. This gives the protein CASSGETGWKNEKLFF.

The CDR3 sequence: CSARLQGPNTEAFF. CDR3 coding DNA: TGCAGTGCTAGGCTACAGGGGCCGAACACTGAAGCTTTCTTT. The rearrangement uses TRBV20-1 and TRBJ1-1, with TRBD1 matching over 7 bases. Germline CDR1 and CDR2: DFQATT and SNEGSKA (reference sequence). CDR3 size: 14 residues. The junction had 5 bases not matched to a gene; V was cut back by 3 bases and J by 1 base.

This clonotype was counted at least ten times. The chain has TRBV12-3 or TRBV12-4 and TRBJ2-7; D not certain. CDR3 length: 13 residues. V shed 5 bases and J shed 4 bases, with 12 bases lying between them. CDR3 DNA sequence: TGTGCCAGCAGTGTTAGAGCCCCTTACGAGCAGTACTTC. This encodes CASSVRAPYEQYF.